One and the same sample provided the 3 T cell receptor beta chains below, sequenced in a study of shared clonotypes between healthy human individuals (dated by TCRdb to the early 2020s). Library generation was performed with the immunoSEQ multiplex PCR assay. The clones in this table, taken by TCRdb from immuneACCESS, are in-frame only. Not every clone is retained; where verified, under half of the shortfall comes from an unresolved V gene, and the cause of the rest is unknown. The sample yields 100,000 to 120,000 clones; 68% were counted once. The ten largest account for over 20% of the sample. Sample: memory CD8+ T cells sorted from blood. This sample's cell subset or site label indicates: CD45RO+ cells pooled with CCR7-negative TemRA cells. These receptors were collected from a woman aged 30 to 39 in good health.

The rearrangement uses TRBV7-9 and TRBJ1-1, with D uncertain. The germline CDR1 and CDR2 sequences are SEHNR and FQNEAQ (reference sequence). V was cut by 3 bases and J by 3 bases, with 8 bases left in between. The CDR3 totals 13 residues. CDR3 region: CASSFMGYTEAFF. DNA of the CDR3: TGTGCCAGCAGCTTCATGGGTTACACTGAAGCTTTCTTT.

This CDR3 is CASSWDLNQPQHF. The CDR3 DNA sequence: TGTGCCAGCAGTTGGGATCTTAATCAGCCCCAGCATTTT. The rearrangement uses TRBV27 and TRBJ1-5; D is uncertain. Trimming took 4 bases from V and 4 from J, leaving 8 bases between them. Germline CDR1 reads MNHEY; CDR2 reads SMNVEV (reference sequence). This CDR3 comprises 13 residues.

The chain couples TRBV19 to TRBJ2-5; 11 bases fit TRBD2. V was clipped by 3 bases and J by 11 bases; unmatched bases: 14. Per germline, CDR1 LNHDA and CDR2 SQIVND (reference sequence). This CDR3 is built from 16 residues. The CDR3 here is CASSMAGTSGRGKQYF. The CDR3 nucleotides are TGTGCCAGTAGTATGGCCGGGACTAGCGGAAGGGGAAAGCAGTACTTC. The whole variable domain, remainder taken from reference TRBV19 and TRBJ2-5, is DGGITQSPKYLFRKEGQNVTLSCEQNLNHDAMYWYRQDPGQGLRLIYYSQIVNDFQKGDIAEGYSVSREKKESFPLTVTSAQKNPTAFYLCASSMAGTSGRGKQYFGPGTRLLVL.